The following is a T cell receptor beta chain sequence with its context. The source of the sample is a study of beta chain features in type 1 diabetes. This CDR3 region has 16 residues. Germline V gene sequence: CDR1 LNHNV, CDR2 YYDKDF (reference sequence). Trimming left V 1 base short and J 8 bases short, with 17 bases between. Reverse transcribing all isolated RNA meant expressed TCRB transcripts were sequenced. Clones were read by immunoSEQ multiplex PCR, and TCRdb kept only the in-frame ones, dropping some. This repertoire shows roughly 290,000 clones, 8% found once; its top ten account for under 1.3%.

This chain connects TRBV15 to TRBJ1-4; maybe TRBD1 (5 bases). The sample taken for sequencing was central memory CD4+ T cells from blood. This sequence was found in a woman aged 18-29 years in good health. The CDR3 is CATSRGSSGRGEKLFF. The DNA for the CDR3 is TGTGCCACCAGCAGAGGGTCCTCGGGGCGCGGAGAAAAACTGTTTTTT.